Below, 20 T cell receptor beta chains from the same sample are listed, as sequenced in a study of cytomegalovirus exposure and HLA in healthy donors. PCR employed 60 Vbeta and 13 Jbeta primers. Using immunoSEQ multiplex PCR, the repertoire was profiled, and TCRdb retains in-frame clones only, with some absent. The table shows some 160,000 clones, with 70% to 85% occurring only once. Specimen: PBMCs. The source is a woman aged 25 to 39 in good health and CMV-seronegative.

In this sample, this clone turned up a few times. CDR3 sequence (DNA): TGTGCCCGCACCATCGGGTCAGGGGTGACCGGGGAGCTGTTTTTT. Translating gives CARTIGSGVTGELFF. The rearrangement uses TRBV7-9 and TRBJ2-2; D is perhaps TRBD1 (6 bases). The germline gives CDR1 SEHNR, CDR2 FQNEAQ (reference sequence). The CDR3 is 15 residues long. Trimming stripped 11 bases from V and 5 bases from J, with 21 bases between.

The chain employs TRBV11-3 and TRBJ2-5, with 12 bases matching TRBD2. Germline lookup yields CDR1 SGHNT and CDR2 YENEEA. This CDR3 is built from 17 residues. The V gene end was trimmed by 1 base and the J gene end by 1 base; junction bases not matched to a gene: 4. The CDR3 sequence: CASSLGRTSGAQETQYF. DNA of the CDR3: TGTGCCAGCAGCTTAGGCCGGACTAGCGGGGCCCAAGAGACCCAGTACTTC.

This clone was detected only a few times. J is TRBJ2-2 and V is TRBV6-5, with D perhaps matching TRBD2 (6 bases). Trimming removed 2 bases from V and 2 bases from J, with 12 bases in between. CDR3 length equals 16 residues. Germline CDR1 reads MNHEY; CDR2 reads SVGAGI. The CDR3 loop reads CASSYGGLFNTGELFF. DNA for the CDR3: TGTGCCAGCAGTTACGGGGGACTCTTTAACACCGGGGAGCTGTTTTTT.

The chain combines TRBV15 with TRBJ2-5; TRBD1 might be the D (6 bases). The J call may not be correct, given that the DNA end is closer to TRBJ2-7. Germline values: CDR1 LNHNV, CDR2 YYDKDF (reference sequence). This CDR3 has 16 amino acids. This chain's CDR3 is CATSRDRGYPPYEQYF. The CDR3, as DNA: TGTGCCACCAGCAGAGACAGGGGTTACCCTCCCTACGAGCAGTACTTC.

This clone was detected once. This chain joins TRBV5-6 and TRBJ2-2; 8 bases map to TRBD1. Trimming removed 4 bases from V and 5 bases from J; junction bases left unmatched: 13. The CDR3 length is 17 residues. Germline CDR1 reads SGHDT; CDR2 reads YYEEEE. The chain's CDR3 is CASSELPRQGRTGELFF. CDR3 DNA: TGTGCCAGCAGCGAGCTTCCCCGACAGGGGCGGACCGGGGAGCTGTTTTTT.

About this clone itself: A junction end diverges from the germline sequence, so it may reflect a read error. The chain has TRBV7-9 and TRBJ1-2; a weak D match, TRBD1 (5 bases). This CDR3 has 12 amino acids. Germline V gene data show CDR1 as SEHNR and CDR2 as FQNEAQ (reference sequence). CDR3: CSSSREIYGYTF. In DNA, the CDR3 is TGTTCCAGCAGCAGGGAGATCTATGGCTACACCTTC.

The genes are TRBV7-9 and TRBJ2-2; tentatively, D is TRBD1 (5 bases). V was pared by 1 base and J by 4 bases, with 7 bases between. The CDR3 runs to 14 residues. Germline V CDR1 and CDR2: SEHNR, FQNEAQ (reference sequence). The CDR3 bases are TGTGCCAGCAGCTTAGGGGGCGGCACCGGGGAGCTGTTTTTT. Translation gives CASSLGGGTGELFF. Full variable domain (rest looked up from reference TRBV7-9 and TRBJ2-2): DTGVSQNPRHKITKRGQNVTFRCDPISEHNRLYWYRQTLGQGPEFLTYFQNEAQLEKSRLLSDRFSAERPKGSFSTLEIQRTEQGDSAMYLCASSLGGGTGELFFGEGSRLTVL.

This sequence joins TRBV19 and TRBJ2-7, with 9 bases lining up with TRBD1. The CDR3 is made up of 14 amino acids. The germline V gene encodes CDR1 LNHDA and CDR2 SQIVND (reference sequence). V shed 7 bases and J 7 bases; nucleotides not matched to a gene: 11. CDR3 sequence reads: CASKAGTGNKEQYF. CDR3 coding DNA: TGTGCCAGTAAAGCCGGGACAGGGAATAAAGAGCAGTACTTC.

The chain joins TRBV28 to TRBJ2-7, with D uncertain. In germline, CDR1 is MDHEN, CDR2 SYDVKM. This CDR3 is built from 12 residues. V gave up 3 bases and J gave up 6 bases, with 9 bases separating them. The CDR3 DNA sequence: TGTGCCAGCAGTTTTTCTAGAGGCGAGCAGTACTTC. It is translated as CASSFSRGEQYF.

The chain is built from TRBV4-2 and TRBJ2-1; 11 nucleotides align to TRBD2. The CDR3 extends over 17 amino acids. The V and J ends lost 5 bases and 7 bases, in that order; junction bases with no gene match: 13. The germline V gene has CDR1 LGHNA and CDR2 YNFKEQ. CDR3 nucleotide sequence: TGTGCCAGCAGCTACCTACAGACTAGCGGGGTAGTTAATGAGCAGTTCTTC. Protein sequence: CASSYLQTSGVVNEQFF.

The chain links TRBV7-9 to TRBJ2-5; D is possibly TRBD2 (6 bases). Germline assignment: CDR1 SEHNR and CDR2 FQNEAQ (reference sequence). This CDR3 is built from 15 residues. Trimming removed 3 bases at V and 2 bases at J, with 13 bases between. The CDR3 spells CASSFNSGGQETQYF. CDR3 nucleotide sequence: TGTGCCAGCAGCTTTAACAGCGGAGGGCAAGAGACCCAGTACTTC.

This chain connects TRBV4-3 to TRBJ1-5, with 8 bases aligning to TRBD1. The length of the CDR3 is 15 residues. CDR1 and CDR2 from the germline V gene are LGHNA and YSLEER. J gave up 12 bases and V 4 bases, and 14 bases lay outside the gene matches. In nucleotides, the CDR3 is TGCGCCAGCAGCCGGCCGGGACGGTCGGACAGGGTCCAGCATTTT. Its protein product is CASSRPGRSDRVQHF.

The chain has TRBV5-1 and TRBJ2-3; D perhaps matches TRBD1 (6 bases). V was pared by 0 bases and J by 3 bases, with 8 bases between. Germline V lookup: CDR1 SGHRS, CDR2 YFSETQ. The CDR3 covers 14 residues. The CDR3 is CASSLAGDTDTQYF. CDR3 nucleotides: TGCGCCAGCAGCTTGGCAGGGGATACAGATACGCAGTATTTT.

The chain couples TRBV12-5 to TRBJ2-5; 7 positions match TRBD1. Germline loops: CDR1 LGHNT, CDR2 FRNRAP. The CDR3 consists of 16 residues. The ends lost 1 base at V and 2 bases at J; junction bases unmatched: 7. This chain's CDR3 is CASGLDLRTGQETQYF. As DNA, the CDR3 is TGTGCTAGTGGTTTGGACCTCCGGACAGGACAAGAGACCCAGTACTTC.

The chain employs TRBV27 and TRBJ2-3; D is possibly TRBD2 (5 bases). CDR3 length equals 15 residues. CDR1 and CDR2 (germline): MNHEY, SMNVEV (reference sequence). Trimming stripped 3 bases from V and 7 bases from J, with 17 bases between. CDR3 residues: CASSFLLETFNTQYF. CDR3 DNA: TGTGCCAGCAGTTTCCTACTAGAGACCTTCAATACGCAGTATTTT.

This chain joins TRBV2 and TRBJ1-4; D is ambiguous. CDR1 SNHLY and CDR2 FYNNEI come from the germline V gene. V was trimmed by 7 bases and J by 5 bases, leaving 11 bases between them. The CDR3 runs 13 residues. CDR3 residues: CASTRPGNEKLFF. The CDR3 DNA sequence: TGTGCCAGCACCCGGCCGGGGAATGAAAAACTGTTTTTT.

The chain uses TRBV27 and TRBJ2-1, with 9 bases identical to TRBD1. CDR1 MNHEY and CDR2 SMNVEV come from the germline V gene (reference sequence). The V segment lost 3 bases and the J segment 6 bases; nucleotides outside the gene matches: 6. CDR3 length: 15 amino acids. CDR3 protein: CASSFLTGGPNEQFF. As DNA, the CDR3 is TGTGCCAGCAGTTTCTTGACAGGGGGACCCAATGAGCAGTTCTTC.

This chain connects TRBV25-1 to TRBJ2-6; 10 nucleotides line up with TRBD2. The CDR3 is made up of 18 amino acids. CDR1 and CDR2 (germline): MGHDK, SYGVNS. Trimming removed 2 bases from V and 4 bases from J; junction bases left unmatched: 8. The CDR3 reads CASSERPSGSGGANVLTF. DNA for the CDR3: TGTGCCAGCAGTGAAAGACCTAGCGGGAGTGGAGGGGCCAACGTCCTGACTTTC.

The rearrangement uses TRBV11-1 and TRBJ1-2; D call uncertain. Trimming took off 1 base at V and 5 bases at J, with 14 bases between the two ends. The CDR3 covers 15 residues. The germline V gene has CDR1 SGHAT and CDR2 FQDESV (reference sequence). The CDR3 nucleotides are TGTGCCAGCAGCTTAGTTCGGAGGATGGGGTATGGCTACACCTTC. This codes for CASSLVRRMGYGYTF.

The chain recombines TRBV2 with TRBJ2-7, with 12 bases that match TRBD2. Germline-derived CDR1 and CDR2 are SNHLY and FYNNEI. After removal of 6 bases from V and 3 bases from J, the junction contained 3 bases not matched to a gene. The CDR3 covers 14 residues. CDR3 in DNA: TGTGCCAGCAGCCCACTAGCGGGGGGCTACGAGCAGTACTTC. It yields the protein CASSPLAGGYEQYF.